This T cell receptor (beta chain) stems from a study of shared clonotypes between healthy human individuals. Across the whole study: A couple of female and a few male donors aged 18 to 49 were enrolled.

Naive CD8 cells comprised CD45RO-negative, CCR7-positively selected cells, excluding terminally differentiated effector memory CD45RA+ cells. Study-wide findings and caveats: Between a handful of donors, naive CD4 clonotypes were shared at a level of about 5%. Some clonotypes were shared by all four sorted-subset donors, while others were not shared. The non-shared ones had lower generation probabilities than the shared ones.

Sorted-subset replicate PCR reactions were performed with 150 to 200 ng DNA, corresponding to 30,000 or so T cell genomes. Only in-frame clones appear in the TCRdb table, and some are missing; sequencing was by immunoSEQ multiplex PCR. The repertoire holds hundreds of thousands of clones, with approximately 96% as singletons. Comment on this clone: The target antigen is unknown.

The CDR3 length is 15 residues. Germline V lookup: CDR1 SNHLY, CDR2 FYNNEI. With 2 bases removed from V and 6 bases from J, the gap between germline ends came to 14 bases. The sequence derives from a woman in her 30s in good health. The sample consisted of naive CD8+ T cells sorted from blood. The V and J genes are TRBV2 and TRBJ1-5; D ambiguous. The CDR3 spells CASSEWDGAGQPQHF. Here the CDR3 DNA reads TGTGCCAGCAGTGAATGGGATGGTGCGGGTCAGCCCCAGCATTTT.